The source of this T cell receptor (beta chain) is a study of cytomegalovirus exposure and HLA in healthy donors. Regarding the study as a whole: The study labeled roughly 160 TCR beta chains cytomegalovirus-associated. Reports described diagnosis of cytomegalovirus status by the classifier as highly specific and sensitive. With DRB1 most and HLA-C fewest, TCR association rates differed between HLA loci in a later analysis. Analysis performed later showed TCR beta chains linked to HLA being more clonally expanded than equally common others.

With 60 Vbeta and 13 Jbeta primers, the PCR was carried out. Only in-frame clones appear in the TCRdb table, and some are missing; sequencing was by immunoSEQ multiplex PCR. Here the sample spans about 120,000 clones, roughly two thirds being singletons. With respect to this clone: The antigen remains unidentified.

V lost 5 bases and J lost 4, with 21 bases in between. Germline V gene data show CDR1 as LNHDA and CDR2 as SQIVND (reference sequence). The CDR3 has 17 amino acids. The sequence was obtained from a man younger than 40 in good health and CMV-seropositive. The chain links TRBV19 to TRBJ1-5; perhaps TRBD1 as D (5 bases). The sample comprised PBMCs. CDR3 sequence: CASSSLGPRASNQPQHF. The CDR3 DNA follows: TGTGCCAGTAGTTCCCTGGGGCCCAGGGCTTCTAATCAGCCCCAGCATTTT.